This TCR beta chain originates from a study of blood T cell repertoires in COVID-19. The repertoire was sequenced with immunoSEQ multiplex PCR; TCRdb's copy has only in-frame clones and lacks some. The table has roughly 230,000 clones, about 85% seen once; the top ten hold around 6.3%. Trimming shortened V by 6 bases and J by 4 bases, and 10 bases separated the two germline ends. Germline CDR1 and CDR2: SQVTM and ANQGSEA. The length of the CDR3 is 11 residues. The chain carries TRBV29-1 and TRBJ2-7; D gene ambiguous. This TCR was sampled from a woman in her forties or fifties who had been exposed to COVID-19. Source material: PBMCs or T cells enriched from blood (not recorded which). The CDR3 DNA follows: TGCAGCGTCTCCGTCCGTTACGAGCAGTACTTC. Its protein is CSVSVRYEQYF.